This record concerns one T cell receptor beta chain sequence. Its antigen is as yet unknown. The data were taken from a study of cytomegalovirus exposure and HLA in healthy donors. Study findings and constraints: Later findings reportedly placed an Asian-associated ancestry cluster below the roughly 670-donor mean for N-insertions.

The study ran its PCR with 60 Vbeta and 13 Jbeta primers. Generated by immunoSEQ multiplex PCR, the TCRdb table keeps only in-frame clones and is missing some. The sample shows about 67,000 clones, roughly 65% of them seen only once. This TCR was sampled from a woman in her thirties in good health and CMV-seronegative. What was sequenced was PBMCs.

CDR3 in amino acids: CASSLERASGGAKDTQYF. As DNA, the CDR3 is TGCGCCAGCAGCTTGGAGAGGGCTAGCGGGGGGGCCAAAGATACGCAGTATTTT. V is TRBV5-1 and J is TRBJ2-3; 12 bases line up with TRBD2. The CDR3 totals 18 residues. The germline V gene has CDR1 SGHRS and CDR2 YFSETQ. V dropped 0 bases and J dropped 5; count of bases not matched to a gene: 10.